This T cell receptor (beta chain) came from a study of graft-versus-host responses after intestinal transplantation. Germline CDR1 and CDR2: SEHNR and FQNEAQ (reference sequence). With 5 bases removed from V and 3 bases from J, the gap between germline ends came to 23 bases. The CDR3 has 17 residues. Turning to this clone: Its specificity is unknown.

TCRdb keeps only in-frame clones here, not all; method: immunoSEQ multiplex PCR. The table includes around 100,000 clones, approximately 92% detected once. The source of this sequence is a human donor who was the organ donor for an intestinal transplant. Specimen: unstimulated CD4+ T cells sorted from spleen or lymph node cells, collected before transplant. The chain couples TRBV7-9 to TRBJ2-7; D possibly uses TRBD1 or TRBD2 (5 bases each). The CDR3 sequence: CASSGTGRQGRVYEQYF. CDR3 sequence (DNA): TGTGCCAGCAGCGGGACGGGACGGCAGGGAAGGGTCTACGAGCAGTACTTC.